The 21 T cell receptor beta chains below come from one sample, sequenced in a study of T cell repertoires in cytomegalovirus infection. TCRdb itself ran the reads through MiXCR, one entry per CDR3 protein. The sample contains roughly 500,000 distinct CDR3 sequences, more than 15% of which appear only once. Specimen: CD8+ T cells from PBMCs. The receptors come from a human donor in good health (CMV status not recorded). Some clones in this sample may be carry-over from other donors' samples.

The chain recombines TRBV19 with TRBJ2-7, with 7 bases matching TRBD1. The germline V gene has CDR1 LNHDA and CDR2 SQIVND (reference sequence). This CDR3 has 16 residues. Germline trimming cut 1 base from V and 5 bases from J; bases unmatched to any gene: 11. The CDR3 is CASSIGYRGLSDEQYF. CDR3 DNA sequence: TGTGCCAGTAGTATAGGGTACAGGGGCCTCAGCGACGAGCAGTACTTC.

In the case of this clonotype: This may come from a read error, since a much larger clone is one base off. The rearrangement links TRBV6-5 to TRBJ2-1; perhaps D is TRBD1 or TRBD2 (6 bases each). This CDR3 is built from 13 residues. Germline values: CDR1 MNHEY, CDR2 SVGAGI. V was clipped by 5 bases and J by 13 bases, with 18 bases between them. The CDR3 DNA sequence: TGTGCCAGCAGTCTCGGGGGCCCTGAGACCCAGTTCTTC. Its protein product is CASSLGGPETQFF.

This clonotype was seen ten or more times. J is TRBJ2-1 and V is TRBV10-3; weak D call: TRBD1 (6 bases). Germline lookup yields CDR1 ENHRY and CDR2 SYGVKD. The CDR3 loop spans 14 amino acids. With 5 bases removed from V and 2 bases from J, the gap between germline ends came to 10 bases. DNA for the CDR3: TGTGCCATCAGTATAGGGGGTCCCTACAATGAGCAGTTCTTC. Its protein product is CAISIGGPYNEQFF.

This clonotype was seen more than once but under ten times. V usage is TRBV27 and J usage is TRBJ2-7; maybe TRBD2 (7 bases). The V gene's germline CDR1 is MNHEY and CDR2 SMNVEV (reference sequence). The CDR3 sequence is 14 residues long. V was pared by 10 bases and J by 0 bases, with 16 bases between. Written as DNA, the CDR3 is TGTGCCACCATAAAGGGGGGGAGCTCCTACGAGCAGTACTTC. Encoded protein: CATIKGGSSYEQYF.

The chain joins TRBV5-1 to TRBJ1-1; D not resolved. With 0 bases removed from V and 5 bases from J, the gap between germline ends came to 11 bases. The germline CDR1 and CDR2 sequences are SGHRS and YFSETQ. The CDR3 extends over 14 amino acids. CDR3 bases: TGCGCCAGCAGCTTGGCCTTAGGGTATACTGAAGCTTTCTTT. This translates into CASSLALGYTEAFF.

Many counts were recorded for this clonotype. The J gene is TRBJ1-5, the V gene TRBV19, with a possible D match to TRBD1 (6 bases). The CDR3 consists of 16 residues. Looked up from germline, CDR1 is LNHDA and CDR2 is SQIVND (reference sequence). V was clipped by 3 bases and J by 5 bases, with 17 bases between them. In DNA, the CDR3 is TGTGCCAGTAGTATCGACAGGTACCTGCCCGATCAGCCCCAGCATTTT. Translated: CASSIDRYLPDQPQHF. Drawing the rest from reference TRBV19 and TRBJ1-5, the complete variable domain is DGGITQSPKYLFRKEGQNVTLSCEQNLNHDAMYWYRQDPGQGLRLIYYSQIVNDFQKGDIAEGYSVSREKKESFPLTVTSAQKNPTAFYLCASSIDRYLPDQPQHFGDGTRLSIL.

This clonotype has ten or more counts. The J gene is TRBJ2-1, the V gene TRBV7-8, with 9 bases identical to TRBD1. Trimming at V came to 1 base and at J to 9 bases, leaving 10 bases not matched to a gene. CDR3 length equals 16 residues. CDR1 SGHVS and CDR2 FQNEAQ come from the germline V gene. The CDR3 reads CASSLVRDRVGGEQFF. CDR3 DNA sequence: TGTGCCAGCAGCTTAGTGAGGGACAGGGTCGGAGGTGAGCAGTTCTTC.

The chain couples TRBV28 to TRBJ1-3, with 8 bases aligning to TRBD1. The ends lost 6 bases at V and 2 bases at J; junction bases unmatched: 6. The germline V gene encodes CDR1 MDHEN and CDR2 SYDVKM. The CDR3 covers 15 residues. CDR3 nucleotides: TGTGCCAGCAGACAGCAGGGGGCCGCTGGAAACACCATATATTTT. It yields the protein CASRQQGAAGNTIYF.

The table lists this clonotype with many counts. The chain couples TRBV20-1 to TRBJ2-3; 7 bases align to TRBD2. V lost 1 base, J lost 3 bases, and 7 bases stayed unmatched. Germline-derived CDR1 and CDR2 are DFQATT and SNEGSKA (reference sequence). This CDR3 is 15 amino acids long. CDR3 DNA: TGCAGTGCTAGAGCACTAGCGAGACTGACAGATACGCAGTATTTT. This gives the protein CSARALARLTDTQYF.

This clonotype was detected a few times. The rearrangement uses TRBV3-1 and TRBJ1-5, with D uncertain. Germline V lookup: CDR1 LGHDT, CDR2 YNNKEL (reference sequence). Trimming left V 2 bases short and J 9 bases short, with 23 bases between. The CDR3 covers 17 residues. The CDR3 DNA sequence: TGTGCCAGCAGCCAATCGGCGCGAGGACTTGGATCAGGGCCCCAGCATTTT. Protein: CASSQSARGLGSGPQHF.

This clonotype occurred many times. The chain carries TRBV7-6 and TRBJ1-5; D gene uncertain. Trimming pared 1 base from V and 2 bases from J, leaving 12 bases between. CDR3 length equals 16 residues. In germline, CDR1 is SGHVS, CDR2 FNYEAQ. Here the CDR3 DNA reads TGTGCCAGCAGCTTAGGGGCAGGTCGCGGCAATCAGCCCCAGCATTTT. It codes for CASSLGAGRGNQPQHF.

The sample holds a few counts of this clonotype. J is TRBJ1-1 and V is TRBV27; 7 bases match TRBD1. Germline lookup yields CDR1 MNHEY and CDR2 SMNVEV (reference sequence). The CDR3 spans 15 residues. V shed 0 bases and J 3 bases; nucleotides not matched to a gene: 4. The CDR3 loop is CASSLSTGTDTEAFF. The CDR3 DNA sequence: TGTGCCAGCAGTTTATCCACCGGGACAGACACTGAAGCTTTCTTT.

The chain uses TRBV20-1 and TRBJ1-5, with D perhaps matching TRBD1 (5 bases). With 6 bases removed from V and 1 base from J, the gap between germline ends came to 13 bases. CDR1 DFQATT and CDR2 SNEGSKA come from the germline V gene (reference sequence). The CDR3 spans 14 residues. CDR3 in DNA: TGCAGTGCCTACCTCCGGGACAGCAATCAGCCCCAGCATTTT. This translates into CSAYLRDSNQPQHF.

Only a few counts were recorded for this clonotype. The chain is built from TRBV9 and TRBJ2-1, with TRBD2 as a possible D gene (6 bases). The germline V gene has CDR1 SGDLS and CDR2 YYNGEE. There are 14 residues in the CDR3. With 7 bases removed from V and 4 bases from J, the gap between germline ends came to 15 bases. The DNA for the CDR3 is TGTGCCAGCGGCGGGGCCACGTCGTACAATGAGCAGTTCTTC. Translated: CASGGATSYNEQFF.

The rearrangement uses TRBV19 and TRBJ1-1; D perhaps matches TRBD1 (5 bases). Germline V gene sequence: CDR1 LNHDA, CDR2 SQIVND (reference sequence). This CDR3 comprises 15 residues. V shed 7 bases and J shed 0 bases, with 15 bases lying between them. The CDR3 region is CASKFSRDLNTEAFF. CDR3 in DNA: TGTGCCAGTAAATTCTCCAGGGATTTGAACACTGAAGCTTTCTTT.

V is TRBV13 and J is TRBJ1-4; D possibly corresponds to TRBD1 (6 bases). The CDR3 consists of 15 residues. Trimming cost V 6 bases and J 8 bases, with 19 bases left between them. Germline CDR1 reads PRHDT; CDR2 reads FYEKMQ (reference sequence). CDR3 DNA: TGTGCCAGCAGAGCTACCGGGGGCCCAGCAGAAAAACTGTTTTTT. Encoded protein: CASRATGGPAEKLFF.

This clonotype was counted between two and nine times. V usage is TRBV4-1 and J usage is TRBJ2-5; 7 bases are a match to TRBD1. CDR3 size: 16 residues. V gave up 4 bases and J gave up 2 bases; unmatched junction bases: 10. Germline V gene data show CDR1 as MGHRA and CDR2 as YSYEKL. The CDR3 nucleotides are TGCGCCAGCAGCCGACCGAGACAGGGCCCTCAAGAGACCCAGTACTTC. The encoded protein is CASSRPRQGPQETQYF.

The chain recombines TRBV7-3 with TRBJ2-3, with D possibly TRBD2 on 5 matching bases. Germline loops: CDR1 SGHTA, CDR2 FQGTGA. The V end lost 5 bases, the J end lost 6 bases, and 21 bases lay between the germline ends. The CDR3 is made up of 16 amino acids. CDR3 in DNA: TGTGCCAGCAGCCGCCCGGGTTCCTCCTCGGGGGATACGCAGTATTTT. This codes for CASSRPGSSSGDTQYF.

J is TRBJ2-7 and V is TRBV6-6; D is perhaps TRBD1 (5 bases). CDR3 size: 13 residues. CDR1 MNHNY and CDR2 SVGAGI come from the germline V gene (reference sequence). Trimming shortened V by 0 bases and J by 2 bases, and 5 bases separated the two germline ends. DNA of the CDR3: TGTGCCAGCAGTTACTCGACAGCCTACGAGCAGTACTTC. It translates to CASSYSTAYEQYF.

This clonotype has at least ten counts. This rearrangement joins TRBV7-9 to TRBJ1-2; 7 nucleotides match TRBD1. CDR1 SEHNR and CDR2 FQNEAQ come from the germline V gene (reference sequence). The V segment lost 4 bases and the J segment 4 bases; nucleotides outside the gene matches: 18. This CDR3 contains 18 residues. CDR3 protein: CASSSAISGTAHLYGYTF. CDR3 DNA sequence: TGTGCCAGCAGCTCAGCAATCTCCGGGACAGCACACCTCTATGGCTACACCTTC. Looking up the rest from reference TRBV7-9 and TRBJ1-2 gives the full variable domain: DTGVSQNPRHKITKRGQNVTFRCDPISEHNRLYWYRQTLGQGPEFLTYFQNEAQLEKSRLLSDRFSAERPKGSFSTLEIQRTEQGDSAMYLCASSSAISGTAHLYGYTFGSGTRLTVV.

This clonotype was detected many times. The chain recombines TRBV28 with TRBJ2-7; no reliable D call. The germline V gene encodes CDR1 MDHEN and CDR2 SYDVKM. V shed 5 bases and J shed 2 bases, with 10 bases lying between them. The CDR3 is 13 amino acids. CDR3 region: CASSRAPAYEQYF. The CDR3 region has the DNA TGTGCCAGCAGTCGGGCTCCTGCCTACGAGCAGTACTTC.